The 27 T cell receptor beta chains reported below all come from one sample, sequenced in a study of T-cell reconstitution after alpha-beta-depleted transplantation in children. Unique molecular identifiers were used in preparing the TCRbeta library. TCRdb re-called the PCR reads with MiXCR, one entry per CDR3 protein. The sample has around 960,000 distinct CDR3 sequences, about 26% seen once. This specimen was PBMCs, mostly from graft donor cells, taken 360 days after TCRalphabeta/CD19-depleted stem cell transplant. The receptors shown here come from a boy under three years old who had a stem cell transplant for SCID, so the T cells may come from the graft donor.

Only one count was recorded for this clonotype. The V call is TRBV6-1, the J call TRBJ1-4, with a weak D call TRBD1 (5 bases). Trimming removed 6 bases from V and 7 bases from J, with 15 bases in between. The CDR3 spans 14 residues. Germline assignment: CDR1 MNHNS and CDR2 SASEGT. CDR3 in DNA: TGTGCCAGCAGCCCCCGGGACCCAGGTGAAAAACTGTTTTTT. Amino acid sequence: CASSPRDPGEKLFF.

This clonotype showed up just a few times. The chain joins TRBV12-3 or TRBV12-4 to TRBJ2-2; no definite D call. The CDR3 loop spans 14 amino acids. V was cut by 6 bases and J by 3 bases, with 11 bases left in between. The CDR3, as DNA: TGTGCCAGCAGCTCCCCGTATCACACCGGGGAGCTGTTTTTT. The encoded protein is CASSSPYHTGELFF.

The CDR3 spells CASRTPGQGNEQYF. In DNA form, the CDR3 reads TGCGCCAGCCGCACACCGGGACAGGGTAACGAGCAGTACTTC. The chain uses TRBV5-1 and TRBJ2-7; 9 bases are a match to TRBD1. Germline V lookup: CDR1 SGHRS, CDR2 YFSETQ. V shed 7 bases and J 5 bases; nucleotides not matched to a gene: 10. This CDR3 contains 14 residues.

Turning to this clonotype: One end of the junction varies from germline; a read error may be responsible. The CDR3 sequence: CASSDPTSGF. The DNA of the CDR3 is TGTGCCAGCAGTGACCCCACCTCGGGTTTT. The chain combines TRBV25-1 with TRBJ1-5; no definite D call. The germline V gene has CDR1 MGHDK and CDR2 SYGVNS. This CDR3 is 10 amino acids long.

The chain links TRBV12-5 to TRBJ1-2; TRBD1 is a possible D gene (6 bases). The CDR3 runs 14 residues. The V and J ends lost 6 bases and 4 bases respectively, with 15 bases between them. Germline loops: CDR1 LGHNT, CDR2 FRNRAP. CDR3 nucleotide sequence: TGTGCTAGTGGCCCCCCGGGACACACCTATGGCTACACCTTC. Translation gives CASGPPGHTYGYTF.

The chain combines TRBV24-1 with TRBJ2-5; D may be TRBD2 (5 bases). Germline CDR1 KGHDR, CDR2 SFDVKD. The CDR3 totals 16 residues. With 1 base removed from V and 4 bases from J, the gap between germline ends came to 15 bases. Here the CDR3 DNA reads TGTGCCACCAGTGATTTCCAATCAGCCAGCGGAGAGACCCAGTACTTC. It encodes CATSDFQSASGETQYF.

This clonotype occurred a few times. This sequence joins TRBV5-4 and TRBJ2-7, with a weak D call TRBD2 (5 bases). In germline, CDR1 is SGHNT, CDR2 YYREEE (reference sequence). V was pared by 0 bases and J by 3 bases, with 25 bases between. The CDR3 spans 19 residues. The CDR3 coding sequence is TGTGCCAGCAGCTTGGGGCTAGGCGTGCGGGCTACTAATTTCTACGAGCAGTACTTC. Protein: CASSLGLGVRATNFYEQYF.

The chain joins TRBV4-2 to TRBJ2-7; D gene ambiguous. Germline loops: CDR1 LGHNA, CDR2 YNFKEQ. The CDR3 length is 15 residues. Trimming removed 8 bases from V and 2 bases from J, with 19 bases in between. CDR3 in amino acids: CASSENVGVTYEQYV. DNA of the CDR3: TGTGCCAGCTCGGAGAATGTAGGAGTTACCTACGAGCAGTACGTC.

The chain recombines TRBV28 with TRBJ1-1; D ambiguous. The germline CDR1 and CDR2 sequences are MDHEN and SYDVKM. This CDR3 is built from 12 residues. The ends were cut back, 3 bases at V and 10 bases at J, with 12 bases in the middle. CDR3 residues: CASSFPSKGAFF. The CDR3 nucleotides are TGTGCCAGCAGTTTTCCGTCCAAGGGAGCTTTCTTT.

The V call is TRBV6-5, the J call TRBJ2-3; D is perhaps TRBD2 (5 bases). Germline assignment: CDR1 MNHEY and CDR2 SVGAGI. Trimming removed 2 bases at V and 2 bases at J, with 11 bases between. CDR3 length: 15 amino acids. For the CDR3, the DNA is TGTGCCAGCAGTTACCTAGCAGGATCCACAGATACGCAGTATTTT. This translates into CASSYLAGSTDTQYF.

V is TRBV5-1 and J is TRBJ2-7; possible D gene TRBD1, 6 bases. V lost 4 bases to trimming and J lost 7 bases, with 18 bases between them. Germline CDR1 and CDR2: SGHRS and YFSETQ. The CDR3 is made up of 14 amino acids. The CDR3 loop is CASSLRDTMGEQYF. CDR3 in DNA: TGCGCCAGCAGCCTCCGGGACACCATGGGGGAGCAGTACTTC.

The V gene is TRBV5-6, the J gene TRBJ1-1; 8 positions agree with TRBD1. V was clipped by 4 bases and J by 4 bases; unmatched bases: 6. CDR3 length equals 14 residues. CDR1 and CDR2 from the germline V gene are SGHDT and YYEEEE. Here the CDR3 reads CASSPRGLSTEAFF. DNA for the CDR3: TGTGCCAGCAGCCCCAGGGGGCTAAGCACTGAAGCTTTCTTT.

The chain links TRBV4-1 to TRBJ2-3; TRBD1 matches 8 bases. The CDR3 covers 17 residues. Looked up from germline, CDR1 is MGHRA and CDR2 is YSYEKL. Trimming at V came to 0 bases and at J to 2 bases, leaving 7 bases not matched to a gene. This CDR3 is CASSQEWRTGPTDTQYF. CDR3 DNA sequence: TGCGCCAGCAGCCAAGAATGGAGGACAGGGCCCACAGATACGCAGTATTTT.

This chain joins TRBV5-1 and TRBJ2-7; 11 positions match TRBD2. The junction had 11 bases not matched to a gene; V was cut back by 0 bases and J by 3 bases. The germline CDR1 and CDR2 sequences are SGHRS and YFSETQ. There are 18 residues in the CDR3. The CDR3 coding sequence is TGCGCCAGCAGCTTGGGACTAGCGGGGAGAACTATCTACTACGAGCAGTACTTC. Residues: CASSLGLAGRTIYYEQYF.

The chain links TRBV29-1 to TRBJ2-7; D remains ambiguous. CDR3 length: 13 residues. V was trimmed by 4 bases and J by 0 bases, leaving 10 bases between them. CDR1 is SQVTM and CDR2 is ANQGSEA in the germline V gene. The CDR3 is CSVGKPSSYEQYF. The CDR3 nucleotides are TGCAGCGTTGGAAAGCCGAGCTCCTACGAGCAGTACTTC.

The CDR3 loop is CASSLLDGNYGYTF. CDR3 nucleotides: TGTGCCAGCAGCTTACTGGACGGCAACTATGGCTACACCTTC. V gene TRBV7-2 combines with J gene TRBJ1-2; no clear D. Trimming removed 2 bases from V and 2 bases from J, with 9 bases in between. Germline-derived CDR1 and CDR2 are SGHTA and FQGNSA. The CDR3 is 14 residues long.

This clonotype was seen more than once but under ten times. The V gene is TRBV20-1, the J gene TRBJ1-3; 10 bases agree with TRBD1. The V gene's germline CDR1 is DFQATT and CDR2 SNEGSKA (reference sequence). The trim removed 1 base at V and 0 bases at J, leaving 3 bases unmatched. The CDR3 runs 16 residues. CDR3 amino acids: CSARVRTGGSGNTIYF. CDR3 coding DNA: TGCAGTGCTAGAGTTAGGACAGGGGGCTCTGGAAACACCATATATTTT.

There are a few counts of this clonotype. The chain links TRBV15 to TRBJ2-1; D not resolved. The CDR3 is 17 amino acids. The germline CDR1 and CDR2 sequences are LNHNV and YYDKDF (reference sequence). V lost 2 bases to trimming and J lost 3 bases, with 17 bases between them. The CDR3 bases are TGTGCCACCAGCAGATCCCCAGGTGGTTGGGTCTACAATGAGCAGTTCTTC. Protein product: CATSRSPGGWVYNEQFF.

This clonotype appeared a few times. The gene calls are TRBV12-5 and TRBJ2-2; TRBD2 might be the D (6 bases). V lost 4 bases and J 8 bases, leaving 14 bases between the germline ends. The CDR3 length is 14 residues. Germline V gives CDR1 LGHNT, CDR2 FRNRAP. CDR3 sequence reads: CASGWGDSMGELFF. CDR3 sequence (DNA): TGTGCTAGTGGTTGGGGGGACTCCATGGGGGAGCTGTTTTTT. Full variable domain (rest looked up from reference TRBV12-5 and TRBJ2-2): DARVTQTPRHKVTEMGQEVTMRCQPILGHNTVFWYRQTMMQGLELLAYFRNRAPLDDSGMPKDRFSAEMPDATLATLKIQPSEPRDSAVYFCASGWGDSMGELFFGEGSRLTVL.

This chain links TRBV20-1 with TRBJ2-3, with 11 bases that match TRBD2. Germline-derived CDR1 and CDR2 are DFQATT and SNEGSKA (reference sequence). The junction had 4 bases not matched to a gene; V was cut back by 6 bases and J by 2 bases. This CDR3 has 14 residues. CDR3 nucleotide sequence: TGCAGTGCGCAGACTAGCGGGGTCACAGATACGCAGTATTTT. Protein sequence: CSAQTSGVTDTQYF.

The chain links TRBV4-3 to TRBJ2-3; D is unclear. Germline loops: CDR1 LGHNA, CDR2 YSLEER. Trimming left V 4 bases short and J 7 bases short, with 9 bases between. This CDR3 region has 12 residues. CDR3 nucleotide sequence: TGCGCCAGCAGCCTTCTGGGCCATACGCAGTATTTT. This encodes CASSLLGHTQYF.

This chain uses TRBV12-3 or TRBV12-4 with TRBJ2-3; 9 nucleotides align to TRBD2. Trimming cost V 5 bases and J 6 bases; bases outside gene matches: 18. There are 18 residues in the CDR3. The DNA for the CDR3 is TGTGCCAGCAGTACCGATTGGGGCGGGGGGGCGGTCGCGGATACGCAGTATTTT. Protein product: CASSTDWGGGAVADTQYF.

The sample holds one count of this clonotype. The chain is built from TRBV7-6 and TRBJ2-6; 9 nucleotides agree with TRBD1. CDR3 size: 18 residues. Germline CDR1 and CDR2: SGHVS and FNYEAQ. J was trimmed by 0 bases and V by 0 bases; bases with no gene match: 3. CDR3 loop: CASSLADRGTSGANVLTF. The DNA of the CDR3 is TGTGCCAGCAGCTTAGCAGACAGGGGGACCTCTGGGGCCAACGTCCTGACTTTC. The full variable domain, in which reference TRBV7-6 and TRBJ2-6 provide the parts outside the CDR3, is GAGVSQSPRYKVTKRGQDVALRCDPISGHVSLYWYRQALGQGPEFLTYFNYEAQQDKSGLPNDRFSAERPEGSISTLTIQRTEQRDSAMYRCASSLADRGTSGANVLTFGAGSRLTVL.

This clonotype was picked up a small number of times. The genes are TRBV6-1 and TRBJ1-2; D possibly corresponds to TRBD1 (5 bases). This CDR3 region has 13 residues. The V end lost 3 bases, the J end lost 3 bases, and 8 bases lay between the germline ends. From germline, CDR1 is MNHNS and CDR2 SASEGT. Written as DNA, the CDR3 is TGTGCCAGCAGTGACAGGGTCTACTATGGCTACACCTTC. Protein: CASSDRVYYGYTF.

The CDR3 DNA reads TGTGCCAGCAGGACAACGAAGAACACTGAAGCTTTCTTT. It encodes CASRTTKNTEAFF. The rearrangement links TRBV12-3 or TRBV12-4 to TRBJ1-1; the D is unclear. The CDR3 is 13 amino acids. Trimming pared 6 bases from V and 1 base from J, leaving 9 bases between.

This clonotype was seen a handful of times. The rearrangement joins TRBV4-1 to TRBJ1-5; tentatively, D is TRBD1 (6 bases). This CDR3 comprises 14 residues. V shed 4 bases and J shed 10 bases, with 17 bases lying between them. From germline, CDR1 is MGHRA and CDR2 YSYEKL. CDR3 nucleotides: TGCGCCAGCAGCCTTGGACAGTTTGAGGCTCCCCAGCATTTT. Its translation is CASSLGQFEAPQHF.

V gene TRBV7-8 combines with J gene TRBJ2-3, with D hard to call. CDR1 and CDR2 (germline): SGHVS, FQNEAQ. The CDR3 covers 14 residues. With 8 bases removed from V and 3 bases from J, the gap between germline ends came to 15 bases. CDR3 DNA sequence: TGTGCCAGCCTGCGAACCTCGGCGACAGATACGCAGTATTTT. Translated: CASLRTSATDTQYF.